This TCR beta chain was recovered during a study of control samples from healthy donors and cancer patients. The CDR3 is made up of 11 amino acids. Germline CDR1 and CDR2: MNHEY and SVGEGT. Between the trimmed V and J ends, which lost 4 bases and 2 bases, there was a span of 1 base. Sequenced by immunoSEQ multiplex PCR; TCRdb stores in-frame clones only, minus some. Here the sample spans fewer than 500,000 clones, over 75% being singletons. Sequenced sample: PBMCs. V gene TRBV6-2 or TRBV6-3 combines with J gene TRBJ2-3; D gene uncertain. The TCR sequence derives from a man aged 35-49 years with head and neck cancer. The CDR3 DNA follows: TGTGCCAGCAGTTCCACAGATACGCAGTATTTT. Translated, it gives CASSSTDTQYF.